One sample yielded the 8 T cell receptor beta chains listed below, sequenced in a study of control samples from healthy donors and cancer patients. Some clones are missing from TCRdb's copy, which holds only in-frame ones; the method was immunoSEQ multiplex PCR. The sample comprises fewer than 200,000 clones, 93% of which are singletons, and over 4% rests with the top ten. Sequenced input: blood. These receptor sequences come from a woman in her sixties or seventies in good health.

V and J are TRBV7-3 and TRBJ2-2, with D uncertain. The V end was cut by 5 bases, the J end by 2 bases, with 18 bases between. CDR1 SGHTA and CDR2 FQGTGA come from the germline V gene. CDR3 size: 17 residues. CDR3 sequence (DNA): TGTGCCAGCAGCCCCCCCCTTGGCGGAATCAACACCGGGGAGCTGTTTTTT. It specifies CASSPPLGGINTGELFF.

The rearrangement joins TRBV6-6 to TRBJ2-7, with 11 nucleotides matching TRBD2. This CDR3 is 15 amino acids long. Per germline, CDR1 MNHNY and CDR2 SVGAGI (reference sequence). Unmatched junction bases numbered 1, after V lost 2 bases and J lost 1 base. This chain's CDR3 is CASSYTSGGSYEQYF. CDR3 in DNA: TGTGCCAGCAGTTACACTAGCGGGGGATCCTACGAGCAGTACTTC.

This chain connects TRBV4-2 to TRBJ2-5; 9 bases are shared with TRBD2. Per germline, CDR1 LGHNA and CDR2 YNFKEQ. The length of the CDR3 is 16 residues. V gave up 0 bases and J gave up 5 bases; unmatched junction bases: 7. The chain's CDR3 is CASSQEAGGPRETQYF. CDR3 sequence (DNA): TGTGCCAGCAGCCAAGAGGCGGGGGGGCCGAGGGAGACCCAGTACTTC.

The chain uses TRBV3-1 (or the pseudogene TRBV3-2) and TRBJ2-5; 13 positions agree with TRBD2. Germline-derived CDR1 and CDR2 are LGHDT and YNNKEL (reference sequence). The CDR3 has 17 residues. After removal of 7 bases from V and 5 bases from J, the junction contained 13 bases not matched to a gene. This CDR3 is CASTAPSGLAGVETQYF. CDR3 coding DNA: TGTGCCAGCACCGCCCCCAGCGGACTAGCGGGGGTGGAGACCCAGTACTTC.

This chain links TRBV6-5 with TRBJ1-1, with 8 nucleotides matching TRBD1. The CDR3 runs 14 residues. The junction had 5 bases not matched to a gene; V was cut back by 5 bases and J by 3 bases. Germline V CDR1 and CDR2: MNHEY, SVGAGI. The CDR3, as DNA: TGTGCCAGCAGTAACAGGGGGAGGCACACTGAAGCTTTCTTT. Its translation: CASSNRGRHTEAFF.

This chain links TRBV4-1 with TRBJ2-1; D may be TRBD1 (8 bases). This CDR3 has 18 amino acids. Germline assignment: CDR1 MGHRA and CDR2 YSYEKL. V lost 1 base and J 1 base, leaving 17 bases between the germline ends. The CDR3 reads CASSQGQGRVRSYNEQFF. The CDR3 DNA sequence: TGCGCCAGCAGCCAAGGACAGGGGAGGGTAAGGTCCTACAATGAGCAGTTCTTC.

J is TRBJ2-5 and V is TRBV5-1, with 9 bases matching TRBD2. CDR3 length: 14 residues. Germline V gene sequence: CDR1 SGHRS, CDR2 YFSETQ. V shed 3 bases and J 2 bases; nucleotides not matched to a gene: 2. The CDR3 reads CASSWAGGQETQYF. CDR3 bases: TGCGCCAGCAGCTGGGCGGGGGGGCAAGAGACCCAGTACTTC.

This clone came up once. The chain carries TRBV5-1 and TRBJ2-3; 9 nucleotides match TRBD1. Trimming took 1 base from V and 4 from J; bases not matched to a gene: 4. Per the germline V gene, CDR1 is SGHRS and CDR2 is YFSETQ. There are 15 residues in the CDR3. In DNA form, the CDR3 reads TGCGCCAGCAGCTTGTGGGGACAGGGTCCAGATACGCAGTATTTT. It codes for CASSLWGQGPDTQYF. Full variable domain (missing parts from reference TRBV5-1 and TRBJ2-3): KAGVTQTPRYLIKTRGQQVTLSCSPISGHRSVSWYQQTPGQGLQFLFEYFSETQRNKGNFPGRFSGRQFSNSRSEMNVSTLELGDSALYLCASSLWGQGPDTQYFGPGTRLTVL.